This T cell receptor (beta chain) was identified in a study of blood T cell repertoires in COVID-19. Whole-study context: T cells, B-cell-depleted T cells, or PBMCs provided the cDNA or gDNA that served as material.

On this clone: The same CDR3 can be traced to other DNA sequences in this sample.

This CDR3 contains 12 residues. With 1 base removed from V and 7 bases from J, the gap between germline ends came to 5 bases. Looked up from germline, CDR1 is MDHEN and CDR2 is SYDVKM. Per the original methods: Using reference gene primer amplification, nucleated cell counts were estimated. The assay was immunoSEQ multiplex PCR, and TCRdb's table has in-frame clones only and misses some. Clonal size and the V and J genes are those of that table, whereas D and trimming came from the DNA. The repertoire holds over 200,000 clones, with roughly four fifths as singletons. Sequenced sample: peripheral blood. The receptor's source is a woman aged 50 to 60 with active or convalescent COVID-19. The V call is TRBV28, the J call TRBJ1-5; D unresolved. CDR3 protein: CASSLSGQPQHF. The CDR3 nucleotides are TGTGCCAGCAGTTTATCTGGCCAGCCCCAGCATTTT.